This T cell receptor (beta chain) was sequenced for a study of identical twins. This CDR3 has 16 residues. Losses at the gene ends were 4 bases for V and 2 bases for J; bases not matched to a gene: 6. CDR1 and CDR2 (germline): SGHRS, YFSETQ. cDNA molecules carried unique molecular identifiers, and template switching added a universal primer site. A single record per CDR3 protein comes from TCRdb applying MiXCR to the 5' RACE reads. This sample has approximately 700,000 distinct CDR3 sequences; 15% to 20% occur once, and the top ten carry about an eighth. Another study also made use of these data, one on T cells expressing NK-cell markers. That report adds: Serological testing identified seven of the eight sequenced donors as HCMV-seropositive and one as seronegative.

The sequencing sample was made of PBMCs. This clonotype originated in a woman in her late teens or twenties in good health. The chain links TRBV5-1 to TRBJ2-3; 11 bases are a match to TRBD2. The CDR3 sequence: CASSTSTSGTTDTQYF. CDR3 nucleotide sequence: TGCGCCAGCAGCACTTCGACTAGCGGGACCACAGATACGCAGTATTTT.